What follows is one T cell receptor beta chain and its context. The CDR3 contains 13 residues. V dropped 5 bases and J dropped 6 bases, with 11 bases sitting between them. The germline CDR1 and CDR2 sequences are SGHNT and YENEEA. As processed by the authors: Amplification of reference gene primers was used by the study to estimate nucleated cell counts. TCRdb's table, derived via immunoSEQ multiplex PCR, lists solely in-frame clones and lacks some. That table furnishes V, J and clone size, whereas the DNA furnished D and trimming. The profile shows under 250,000 clones, 70% to 90% of them singletons. The data stem from a study of blood T cell repertoires in COVID-19. Whole-study context: Samples representing acute and convalescent COVID-19 were sourced from the United States, Italy and Spain.

Seattle researchers signed up patients amid active infection and tracked them longitudinally. The chain uses TRBV11-3 and TRBJ2-1; a weak D match, TRBD1 (5 bases). The sample comprised peripheral blood. The source of this sequence is a middle-aged man with COVID-19, enrolled during active disease. This CDR3 reads CASSPGILNEQFF. CDR3 sequence (DNA): TGTGCCAGCAGCCCAGGGATCCTCAATGAGCAGTTCTTC. The whole variable domain, filled in from reference TRBV11-3 and TRBJ2-1, reads EAGVVQSPRYKIIEKKQPVAFWCNPISGHNTLYWYLQNLGQGPELLIRYENEEAVDDSQLPKDRFSAERLKGVDSTLKIQPAELGDSAVYLCASSPGILNEQFFGPGTRLTVL.